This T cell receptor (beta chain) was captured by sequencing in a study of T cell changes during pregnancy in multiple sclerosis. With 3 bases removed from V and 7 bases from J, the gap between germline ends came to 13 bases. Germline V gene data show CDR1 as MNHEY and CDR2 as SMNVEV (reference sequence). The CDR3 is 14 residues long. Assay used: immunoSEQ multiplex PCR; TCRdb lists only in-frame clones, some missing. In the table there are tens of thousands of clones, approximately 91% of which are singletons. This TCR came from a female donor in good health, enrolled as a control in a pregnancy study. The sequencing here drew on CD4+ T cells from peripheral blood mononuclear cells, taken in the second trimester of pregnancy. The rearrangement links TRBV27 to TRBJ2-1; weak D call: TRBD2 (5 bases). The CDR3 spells CASSFRESGNEQFF. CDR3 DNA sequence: TGTGCCAGCAGTTTTAGGGAGTCTGGAAATGAGCAGTTCTTC.